These T cell receptor beta chains were read from a single sample in a study of blood T cell repertoires in COVID-19. Here immunoSEQ multiplex PCR was the method, and the copy in TCRdb shows in-frame clones only, minus some. The sample has around 70,000 clones; 80% are singletons. Sequencing was carried out using peripheral blood. These TCRs come from a human donor in a cohort sampled during active COVID-19. Each CDR3 is given with its conserved first and last residue. The D gene is left open where the match is weak. Size is omitted from some rows. Given values are once, few, many or a class for expanded clones.

>TRBD1|-|TRBJ1-5|TRBV27
CASSSTRPPGQGVGYSNQPQHF
TGTGCCAGCAGTTCCACCCGCCCTCCGGGACAGGGGGTAGGCTATAGCAATCAGCCCCAGCATTTT
>-|-|TRBJ2-3|TRBV7-3
CASRSGDTQYF
TGTGCCAGCCGCTCGGGGGATACGCAGTATTTT
>TRBD1|-|TRBJ1-4|TRBV5-1
CASSSGGKGATNEKLFF
TGCGCCAGCAGCTCAGGGGGAAAGGGAGCAACTAATGAAAAACTGTTTTTT
>TRBD1|-|TRBJ1-4|TRBV28
CASRGYRGTNEKLFF
TGTGCCAGCAGAGGTTACAGGGGGACTAATGAAAAACTGTTTTTT
>-|-|TRBJ1-5|TRBV18
CASSQGVGNQPQHF
TGTGCCAGTTCGCAGGGTGTCGGCAATCAGCCCCAGCATTTT
>TRBD1|-|TRBJ2-4|TRBV7-2
CASSEGQGAKNIQYF
TGTGCCAGCAGCGAGGGACAGGGGGCGAAGAACATTCAGTACTTC
>TRBD1|-|TRBJ1-5|TRBV7-9
CASSHTGTGGSQPQHF
TGTGCCAGCAGCCATACTGGGACAGGGGGAAGTCAGCCCCAGCATTTT
>-|once|TRBJ2-6|TRBV6-6
CASSYSHSSGANVLTF
TGTGCCAGCAGTTACTCGCACAGCTCTGGGGCCAACGTCCTGACTTTC
>TRBD2|few|TRBJ2-4|TRBV6-5
CASSRRREGIQYF
TGTGCCAGCAGTCGGAGAAGGGAGGGCATTCAGTACTTC
>TRBD2|few|TRBJ2-7|TRBV4-2
CASSPLGGGPPYEQYF
TGTGCCAGCAGCCCCTTGGGCGGGGGGCCACCCTACGAGCAGTACTTC
>TRBD2|-|TRBJ2-1|TRBV7-2
CASSPSGIEQFF
TGTGCCAGCAGCCCCAGCGGGATTGAGCAGTTCTTC
>TRBD2|-|TRBJ2-1|TRBV6-1
CASSELSGGSSYNEQFF
TGTGCCAGCAGTGAATTAAGCGGGGGGAGCTCCTACAATGAGCAGTTCTTC
>-|-|TRBJ1-1|TRBV18
CASSPLYDNEAFF
TGTGCCAGCTCACCACTTTATGACAATGAAGCTTTCTTT
>TRBD1|-|TRBJ2-1|TRBV9
CASSPRDRGWDEQFF
TGTGCCAGCAGCCCCCGGGACAGGGGCTGGGATGAGCAGTTCTTC
>-|few|TRBJ1-1|TRBV28
CASRRMNTEAFF
TGTGCCAGCAGGAGGATGAACACTGAAGCTTTCTTT
>TRBD1|-|TRBJ2-3|TRBV9
CASSVETGGTDTQYF
TGTGCCAGCAGCGTTGAGACAGGGGGCACAGATACGCAGTATTTT
>TRBD1|few|TRBJ1-5|TRBV6-6
CATDRGSSYSNQPQHF
TGTGCCACCGACAGGGGGAGCTCTTATAGCAATCAGCCCCAGCATTTT
>-|-|TRBJ1-5|TRBV19
CASSIGQRNQPQHF
TGTGCCAGTAGTATCGGACAGCGCAATCAGCCCCAGCATTTT
>TRBD1|-|TRBJ1-6|TRBV5-4
CASSKDRAPSPLHF
TGTGCCAGCAGCAAGGACAGGGCTCCTTCACCCCTCCACTTT
>-|-|TRBJ1-3|TRBV19
CASSPLGGRRNTIYF
TGTGCCAGTAGCCCTTTGGGGGGGCGAAGAAACACCATATATTTT
>TRBD2|-|TRBJ2-1|TRBV5-1
CASSSSLAGGSNEQFF
TGCGCCAGCAGCTCCTCACTAGCGGGGGGCTCGAATGAGCAGTTCTTC
>-|-|TRBJ2-2|TRBV5-1
CASSTSFSGTGELFF
TGCGCCAGCAGCACCTCCTTTAGCGGCACCGGGGAGCTGTTTTTT
>-|few|TRBJ2-3|TRBV7-2
CASSRGDIYTDTQYF
TGTGCCAGCAGCCGGGGGGACATTTACACAGATACGCAGTATTTT
>-|-|TRBJ2-3|TRBV6-2/TRBV6-3
CASSLLFRGTDTQYF
TGTGCCAGCAGTTTGCTCTTCAGGGGCACAGATACGCAGTATTTT
>-|-|TRBJ2-6|TRBV11-2
CASSPRQGLSSGANVLTF
TGTGCCAGCAGCCCGCGACAAGGCTTAAGCTCTGGGGCCAACGTCCTGACTTTC
>TRBD1|-|TRBJ2-2|TRBV18
CASSPLRDRGTGELFF
TGTGCCAGCTCACCACTCCGGGACAGAGGAACCGGGGAGCTGTTTTTT
>-|-|TRBJ2-4|TRBV4-3
CASSQLQLAKNIQYF
TGCGCCAGCAGCCAATTACAGTTAGCCAAAAACATTCAGTACTTC
>-|-|TRBJ2-2|TRBV24-1
CATGQNTGELFF
TGTGCCACGGGACAGAACACCGGGGAGCTGTTTTTT
>TRBD1|-|TRBJ1-2|TRBV15
CATRVPGGGGYTF
TGTGCCACCCGAGTGCCAGGGGGAGGTGGCTACACCTTC
>TRBD1|-|TRBJ2-3|TRBV10-3
CAISYTGGGDTQYF
TGTGCCATCAGCTATACAGGGGGCGGGGATACGCAGTATTTT
>TRBD1|-|TRBJ1-2|TRBV18
CASSVSGTGALYGYTF
TGTGCCAGCTCAGTCTCCGGGACAGGGGCCCTCTATGGCTACACCTTC
>TRBD1|few|TRBJ2-7|TRBV5-8
CASSRTGYEQYF
TGTGCCAGCAGCCGGACAGGGTACGAGCAGTACTTC
>TRBD2|-|TRBJ2-5|TRBV7-6
CASSLVQGGGVNF
TGTGCCAGCAGCTTAGTTCAGGGCGGGGGGGTTAACTTC
>-|-|TRBJ2-5|TRBV24-1
CATSTGRETQYF
TGTGCCACCTCGACAGGAAGAGAGACCCAGTACTTC
>TRBD1|-|TRBJ1-1|TRBV5-1
CASSVKGAAALVF
TGCGCCAGCAGTGTAAAGGGGGCGGCGGCCCTTGTATTT
>TRBD2|-|TRBJ2-3|TRBV7-9
CASSLMASGHVTDTQYF
TGTGCCAGCAGCTTAATGGCTAGCGGACATGTCACAGATACGCAGTATTTT
>-|-|TRBJ2-1|TRBV27
CASSLENTQGADEQFF
TGTGCCAGCAGTTTAGAGAACACCCAGGGTGCAGATGAGCAGTTCTTC
>TRBD2|-|TRBJ2-3|TRBV9
CASSATGGTSGRDTQYF
TGTGCCAGCAGTGCCACGGGTGGGACTAGCGGGAGAGATACGCAGTATTTT
>TRBD1|-|TRBJ1-1|TRBV30
CACRSTGVTEAFF
TGTGCCTGCCGATCCACAGGGGTCACTGAAGCTTTCTTT
>-|-|TRBJ2-1|TRBV11-2
CASSLRLSFADSYNEQFF
TGTGCCAGCAGCCTCAGACTGAGCTTCGCGGACTCCTACAATGAGCAGTTCTTC
>TRBD1|-|TRBJ1-4|TRBV6-5
CASSQTGVINEKLFF
TGTGCCAGCAGCCAGACAGGGGTTATTAATGAAAAACTGTTTTTT
>TRBD1|-|TRBJ1-3|TRBV19
CASSYRGDSGNTIYF
TGTGCCAGTAGCTACAGGGGAGACTCTGGAAACACCATATATTTT
>-|-|TRBJ1-2|TRBV5-4
CASSSRTVNYGYTF
TGTGCCAGCAGCTCGAGGACAGTTAACTATGGCTACACCTTC
>-|-|TRBJ2-7|TRBV27
CASSRSAGSYEQYF
TGTGCCAGCAGTCGTTCGGCGGGTTCTTACGAGCAGTACTTC
>-|-|TRBJ1-5|TRBV5-1
CASRGQPGGNQPQHF
TGCGCCAGCAGAGGACAGCCTGGTGGCAATCAGCCCCAGCATTTT
>-|few|TRBJ2-2|TRBV27
CASSSLSRWRVNTGELFF
TGTGCCAGCAGCTCCCTCTCCAGGTGGCGGGTGAACACCGGGGAGCTGTTTTTT
>-|-|TRBJ1-3|TRBV5-1
CASSLQQVYSGNTIYF
TGCGCCAGCAGCTTACAACAGGTCTACTCTGGAAACACCATATATTTT